This is a list of T cell receptor beta chains from one sample in a study of T cells in Graves' hyperthyroidism and ophthalmopathy. Using its own MiXCR run on the multiplex PCR reads, TCRdb lists one record per CDR3 protein. The profile shows fewer than 500,000 distinct CDR3 sequences, approximately 13% of them singletons. The sample consisted of blood. The receptors here all came from a man under 40 with Graves' hyperthyroidism that later progressed to Graves' ophthalmopathy. Both conserved end residues are part of each CDR3. D genes are given only for firm matches. Expanded clones get a size class; other rows say once, few or many, or leave the size out.

abundance | j_gene | d_gene | v_gene | CDR3nt | CDR3aa
- | TRBJ1-1 | - | TRBV28 | TGTGCCAGCGCCTACATCGTGAACACTGAAGCTTTCTTT | CASAYIVNTEAFF
many | TRBJ1-2 | - | TRBV7-2 | TGTGCCAGCAGCTTTCGACTAACCAATAACTATGGCTACACCTTC | CASSFRLTNNYGYTF
many | TRBJ1-5 | TRBD1 | TRBV12-3/TRBV12-4 | TGTGCCAGCAGGGACAGGTTGGACAATCAGCCCCAGCATTTT | CASRDRLDNQPQHF
- | TRBJ2-7 | - | TRBV12-3/TRBV12-4 | TGTGCCAGCAGTTCCGTGGTGACGGAGCAGTACTTC | CASSSVVTEQYF
- | TRBJ1-6 | - | TRBV5-4 | TGTGCCAGCAGCCTTGGCAGGGACAAACGTAATTCACCCCTCCACTTT | CASSLGRDKRNSPLHF
many | TRBJ1-1 | - | TRBV5-1 | TGCGCCAGCAGCCCCTCCGGCAGGGAGAACACTGAAGCTTTCTTT | CASSPSGRENTEAFF
- | TRBJ2-3 | TRBD2 | TRBV7-8 | TGTGCCAGCAGCTTAGGGGGGGGCGGGGGGGCCAGAGATACGCAGTATTTT | CASSLGGGGGARDTQYF
many | TRBJ1-2 | - | TRBV7-9 | TGTGCCAGCAGCCCGAAACCGGGGACACCAAAAAGGGAGCGCTATGGCTACACCTTC | CASSPKPGTPKRERYGYTF
many | TRBJ2-3 | TRBD1 | TRBV9 | TGTGCCAGCAGCGTAGAACAGGGGGGCGTCACAGATACGCAGTATTTT | CASSVEQGGVTDTQYF
many | TRBJ2-3 | TRBD2 | TRBV20-1 | TGCAGTGCCAGAGGTCTAGCGGGGCCCCTTAGCACAGATACGCAGTATTTT | CSARGLAGPLSTDTQYF
many | TRBJ2-5 | TRBD2 | TRBV7-8 | TGTGCCAGCAGCCTCCCTCCTTGGGTAGCGGGGGAAAAAGGGACCCAGTACTTC | CASSLPPWVAGEKGTQYF
many | TRBJ2-7 | - | TRBV2 | TGTGCCAGCGTGGAGGGCGACGAGCAGTACTTC | CASVEGDEQYF
many | TRBJ2-7 | - | TRBV5-1 | TGCGCCAGCAAAGAGCGGATATCCTACGAGCAGTACTTC | CASKERISYEQYF